One sample yielded the 21 T cell receptor beta chains listed below, sequenced in a study of blood T cell repertoires in COVID-19. Data came from immunoSEQ multiplex PCR; TCRdb stores just in-frame clones and leaves some out. This table holds about 140,000 clones, around nine tenths found once. Sequenced input: peripheral blood. These receptors all stem from a woman aged 45-59 years with acute or convalescent COVID-19.

The rearrangement uses TRBV15 and TRBJ1-2; possible D gene TRBD1, 6 bases. Looked up from germline, CDR1 is LNHNV and CDR2 is YYDKDF (reference sequence). Trimming stripped 5 bases from V and 5 bases from J, with 15 bases between. The CDR3 has 14 residues. CDR3 loop: CATSPRTGRYGYTF. CDR3 DNA: TGTGCCACCAGCCCCCGCACAGGGCGTTATGGCTACACCTTC.

This clone has just one count. The chain joins TRBV5-1 to TRBJ1-1; 9 bases are shared with TRBD1. Germline CDR1 reads SGHRS; CDR2 reads YFSETQ. The CDR3 covers 15 residues. With V trimmed by 4 bases and J by 4 bases, 8 bases remained unmatched. The DNA of the CDR3 is TGCGCCAGCAGCCTGTCCCCGGGACAGGGCACTGAAGCTTTCTTT. This translates into CASSLSPGQGTEAFF.

Here the CDR3 DNA reads TGTGCCAGCAGTCCACAGATAAGCTACGAGCAGTACTTC. Translated: CASSPQISYEQYF. This chain uses TRBV27 with TRBJ2-7; D is unclear. CDR3 size: 13 residues. Trimming removed 5 bases at V and 3 bases at J, with 11 bases between. CDR1 is MNHEY and CDR2 is SMNVEV in the germline V gene (reference sequence).

This clone was seen once. The germline gene is not matched at one end of the junction; a read error may be the cause. The rearrangement links TRBV7-7 to TRBJ2-2; D unclear. The CDR3 is 12 residues long. Germline CDR1 and CDR2: SSHAT and FNYEAQ (reference sequence). This CDR3 is CASSPGAGELFF. The CDR3, as DNA: TGTGCTAGCAGCCCCGGTGCCGGGGAGCTGTTTTTT.

The chain uses TRBV7-6 and TRBJ2-3; 8 nucleotides line up with TRBD2. There are 15 residues in the CDR3. V lost 0 bases and J lost 4; bases outside the gene matches: 3. The V gene's germline CDR1 is SGHVS and CDR2 FNYEAQ. CDR3 DNA: TGTGCCAGCAGCTTAGCAGCGGGAGTATCAGATACGCAGTATTTT. Its protein product is CASSLAAGVSDTQYF.

The chain carries TRBV3-1 (or the pseudogene TRBV3-2) and TRBJ1-1; possible D gene TRBD1, 6 bases. Germline V gene sequence: CDR1 LGHDT, CDR2 YNNKEL (reference sequence). CDR3 length: 14 residues. V was pared by 3 bases and J by 1 base, with 9 bases between. CDR3 protein: CASSQSGQNTEAFF. The CDR3 nucleotides are TGTGCCAGCAGCCAGTCGGGACAGAACACTGAAGCTTTCTTT.

The chain carries TRBV5-1 and TRBJ1-2, with TRBD1 matching over 9 bases. In germline, CDR1 is SGHRS, CDR2 YFSETQ. J lost 4 bases, V lost 3 bases, and 7 bases had no gene match. The CDR3 runs to 15 residues. The CDR3 bases are TGCGCCAGCAGCTCACAACCGACAGGGGGCTATGGCTACACCTTC. It yields the protein CASSSQPTGGYGYTF.

The rearrangement joins TRBV19 to TRBJ1-5, with TRBD1 matching 11 bases. The CDR3 runs 18 residues. V lost 2 bases and J lost 9; bases outside the gene matches: 15. Germline CDR1 is LNHDA and CDR2 is SQIVND (reference sequence). CDR3 sequence reads: CASSIPLGQGVPRRPQHF. The CDR3, as DNA: TGTGCCAGTAGTATACCATTGGGACAGGGGGTTCCTAGGAGGCCCCAGCATTTT.

The chain combines TRBV5-1 with TRBJ1-2; tentative D call: TRBD1 (5 bases). The CDR3 has 15 amino acids. Per germline, CDR1 SGHRS and CDR2 YFSETQ. The V and J ends lost 1 base and 3 bases respectively, with 13 bases between them. The CDR3 sequence is CASSLNGGEDYGYTF. Written as DNA, the CDR3 is TGCGCCAGCAGCTTGAACGGGGGTGAGGACTATGGCTACACCTTC.

The chain uses TRBV29-1 and TRBJ2-3; 12 bases match TRBD2. Losses at the gene ends were 1 base for V and 1 base for J; bases not matched to a gene: 3. The CDR3 covers 16 residues. CDR1 is SQVTM, CDR2 ANQGSEA, per germline. The DNA for the CDR3 is TGCAGCGTTGAAGGCCTAGCGGGAGGGCGCACAGATACGCAGTATTTT. Protein product: CSVEGLAGGRTDTQYF.

The chain carries TRBV6-6 and TRBJ1-5; TRBD1 might be the D (5 bases). Germline V gene sequence: CDR1 MNHNY, CDR2 SVGAGI (reference sequence). V lost 2 bases and J lost 9, with 17 bases in between. The CDR3 totals 15 residues. This CDR3 reads CASSYVEGPAGPQHF. The CDR3 coding sequence is TGTGCCAGCAGTTACGTGGAGGGGCCCGCGGGGCCCCAGCATTTT.

The genes are TRBV4-2 and TRBJ2-2; 10 positions match TRBD2. This CDR3 is 16 amino acids long. Germline-derived CDR1 and CDR2 are LGHNA and YNFKEQ. V gave up 5 bases and J gave up 1 base; unmatched junction bases: 4. CDR3 protein: CASSYLAGGNTGELFF. DNA for the CDR3: TGTGCCAGCAGCTACTTAGCGGGGGGGAACACCGGGGAGCTGTTTTTT.

This clone was seen once. V usage is TRBV11-1 and J usage is TRBJ2-1; 8 nucleotides align to TRBD2. Germline values: CDR1 SGHAT, CDR2 FQDESV (reference sequence). With V trimmed by 10 bases and J by 6 bases, 14 bases remained unmatched. CDR3 length equals 15 residues. This CDR3 reads CAKFNGLAYPNEQFF. CDR3 bases: TGTGCCAAATTTAACGGACTAGCATACCCCAATGAGCAGTTCTTC.

This sequence joins TRBV18 and TRBJ2-7; no clear D gene. Germline loops: CDR1 KGHSH, CDR2 LQKENI. V was trimmed by 3 bases and J by 1 base, leaving 7 bases between them. The CDR3 extends over 13 amino acids. CDR3 sequence: CASSPSPSYEQYF. The CDR3 nucleotides are TGTGCCAGCTCACCCTCCCCTTCCTACGAGCAGTACTTC.

CDR3 sequence reads: CASSLTGQGATPLHF. CDR3 sequence (DNA): TGTGCCAGCAGTTTAACTGGACAGGGGGCGACACCCCTCCACTTT. The V call is TRBV28, the J call TRBJ1-6, with 11 bases lining up with TRBD1. The CDR3 contains 15 residues. The J segment lost 11 bases and the V segment lost 2 bases, leaving 5 bases of the junction unmatched. The germline V gene has CDR1 MDHEN and CDR2 SYDVKM. Looking up the rest from reference TRBV28 and TRBJ1-6 gives the full variable domain: DVKVTQSSRYLVKRTGEKVFLECVQDMDHENMFWYRQDPGLGLRLIYFSYDVKMKEKGDIPEGYSVSREKKERFSLILESASTNQTSMYLCASSLTGQGATPLHFGNGTRLTVT.

The chain employs TRBV27 and TRBJ2-1, with 8 nucleotides matching TRBD2. CDR1 and CDR2 from the germline V gene are MNHEY and SMNVEV (reference sequence). CDR3 length: 16 residues. Trimming cost V 6 bases and J 4 bases; bases outside gene matches: 11. The CDR3, as DNA: TGTGCCAGCAGCCAAACGGGGACTAGTGGGTACAATGAGCAGTTCTTC. This translates into CASSQTGTSGYNEQFF.

The rearrangement joins TRBV9 to TRBJ1-1, with 10 bases identical to TRBD1. The CDR3 length is 15 residues. In germline, CDR1 is SGDLS, CDR2 YYNGEE. Trimming took 4 bases from V and 4 from J; bases not matched to a gene: 7. CDR3 nucleotides: TGTGCCAGCAGCCCGAGAGGACAGGGGGGCACTGAAGCTTTCTTT. Translating it yields CASSPRGQGGTEAFF.

This clone was counted between two and nine times. CDR3 nucleotide sequence: TGTGCCAGCAAACTGAGCGGGAGACAACAAGAGACCCAGTACTTC. Its translation is CASKLSGRQQETQYF. V and J are TRBV7-6 and TRBJ2-5, with 8 bases lining up with TRBD2. This CDR3 has 15 amino acids. Germline V gene lookup returns CDR1 SGHVS and CDR2 FNYEAQ. The V and J ends lost 7 bases and 2 bases, in that order; junction bases with no gene match: 9.

V gene TRBV11-2 combines with J gene TRBJ1-3; no definite D call. The CDR3 is 16 residues long. The V gene's germline CDR1 is SGHAT and CDR2 FQNNGV. The V gene lost 5 bases and the J gene lost 0 bases, with 14 bases spanning the gap. The CDR3 coding sequence is TGTGCCAGCAGCCGAAATCAACCTAACTCTGGAAACACCATATATTTT. It encodes CASSRNQPNSGNTIYF.

This clone was counted a single time. The CDR3 spells CASSSGLAGDHEQYF. The CDR3 DNA reads as TGTGCCAGCAGCTCGGGGCTAGCGGGAGACCACGAGCAGTACTTC. The rearrangement links TRBV13 to TRBJ2-7; TRBD2 matches at 10 bases. Germline loops: CDR1 PRHDT, CDR2 FYEKMQ (reference sequence). J lost 5 bases, V lost 4 bases, and 8 bases had no gene match. This CDR3 is 15 amino acids long.

This clone showed up just once. The chain employs TRBV27 and TRBJ2-7; 7 nucleotides agree with TRBD1. Germline CDR1 and CDR2: MNHEY and SMNVEV (reference sequence). CDR3 length: 13 residues. Trimming at V came to 8 bases and at J to 0 bases, leaving 4 bases not matched to a gene. The CDR3 DNA sequence: TGTGCCAGCCAGACAGGGTTCTCCTACGAGCAGTACTTC. Amino acid sequence: CASQTGFSYEQYF.